This T cell receptor (beta chain) was sequenced in a study of radiotherapy plus CTLA-4 blockade in lung cancer. Findings and caveats of the study: After radiotherapy and ipilimumab, tumor-derived clones expanded in peripheral blood. Strongest reported response predictors: early blood clone changes and post-radiation interferon-beta.

Details on this clone: Its antigen remains unknown.

Patients had chemo-refractory metastatic non-small-cell lung cancer and received focal radiation plus CTLA-4 blockade that used ipilimumab. Here immunoSEQ multiplex PCR was the method, and the copy in TCRdb shows in-frame clones only, minus some. This sample has tens of thousands of clones; approximately 79% occur once, and the top ten carry roughly 15%. CDR1 is MNHNS and CDR2 is SASEGT in the germline V gene. V lost 4 bases and J 6 bases, leaving 12 bases between the germline ends. This CDR3 has 13 residues. The chain couples TRBV6-1 to TRBJ1-1; D call uncertain. The sequence was collected from a human donor with non-small cell lung cancer whose response to radiotherapy plus ipilimumab could not be evaluated. Some clones in this sample may be carry-over from other donors' samples. The sequenced sample was peripheral blood, obtained from a patient treated with radiotherapy plus ipilimumab. In DNA, the CDR3 is TGTGCCAGCAGTGCCGGTTTGGTGGCTGAAGCTTTCTTT. This gives the protein CASSAGLVAEAFF.